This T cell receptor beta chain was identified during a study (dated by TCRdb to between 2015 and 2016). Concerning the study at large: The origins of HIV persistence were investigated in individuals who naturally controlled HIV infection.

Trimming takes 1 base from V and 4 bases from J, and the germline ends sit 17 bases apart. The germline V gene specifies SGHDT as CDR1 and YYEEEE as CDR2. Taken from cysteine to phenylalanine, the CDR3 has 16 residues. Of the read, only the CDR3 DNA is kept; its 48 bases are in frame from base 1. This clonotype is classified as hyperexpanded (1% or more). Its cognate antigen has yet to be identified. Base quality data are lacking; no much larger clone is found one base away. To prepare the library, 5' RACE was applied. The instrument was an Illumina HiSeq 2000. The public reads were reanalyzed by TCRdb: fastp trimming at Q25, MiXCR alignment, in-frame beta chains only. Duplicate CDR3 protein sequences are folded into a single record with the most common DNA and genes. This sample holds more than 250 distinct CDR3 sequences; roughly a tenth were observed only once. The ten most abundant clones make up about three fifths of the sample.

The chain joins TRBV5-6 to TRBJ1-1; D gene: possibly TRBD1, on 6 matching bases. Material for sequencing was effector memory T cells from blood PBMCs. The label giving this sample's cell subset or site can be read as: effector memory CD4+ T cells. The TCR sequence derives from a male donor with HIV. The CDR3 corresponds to CASSLFGGGGSTEAFF. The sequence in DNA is TGTGCCAGCAGCTTGTTCGGGGGCGGAGGAAGCACTGAAGCTTTCTTT.